This T cell receptor beta chain was retrieved from a study of blood T cell repertoires in COVID-19. Study-wide context: Collection of acute and convalescent COVID-19 samples took place in the United States, Italy and Spain.

Recruited during active infection, patients (from Seattle) were subsequently followed longitudinally. V was pared by 5 bases and J by 5 bases, with 16 bases of the junction left unmatched. The length of the CDR3 is 18 residues. Germline lookup yields CDR1 MDHEN and CDR2 SYDVKM. Per the original methods: Amplification from reference gene primers served as the basis for estimated nucleated cell counts. The repertoire was sequenced with immunoSEQ multiplex PCR; TCRdb's copy has only in-frame clones and lacks some. V and J calls and clone size are given by that table; D and trimming were obtained from the DNA. The repertoire has approximately 250,000 clones, around nine tenths of them found once; the top ten carry roughly 5%.

The chain is built from TRBV28 and TRBJ2-1; 9 bases line up with TRBD2. The source of this sequence is an older woman with COVID-19, enrolled during active disease. The specimen was peripheral blood. DNA for the CDR3: TGTGCCAGCAGTCCATCCTCCGTCTGGCGGGAGGGTAACAATGAGCAGTTCTTC. The encoded protein is CASSPSSVWREGNNEQFF.